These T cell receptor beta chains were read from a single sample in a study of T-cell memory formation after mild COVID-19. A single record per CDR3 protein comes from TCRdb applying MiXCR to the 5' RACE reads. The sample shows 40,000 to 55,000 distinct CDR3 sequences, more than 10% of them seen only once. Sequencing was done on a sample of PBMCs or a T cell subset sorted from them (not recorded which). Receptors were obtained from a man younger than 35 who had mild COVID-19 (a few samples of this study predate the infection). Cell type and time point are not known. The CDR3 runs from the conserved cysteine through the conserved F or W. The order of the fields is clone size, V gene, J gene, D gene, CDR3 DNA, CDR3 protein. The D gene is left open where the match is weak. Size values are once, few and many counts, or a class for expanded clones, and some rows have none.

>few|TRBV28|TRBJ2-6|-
TGTGCCAGCAGTTTCCTGGGGCCAAGCTCTGGGGCCAACGTCCTGACTTTC
CASSFLGPSSGANVLTF
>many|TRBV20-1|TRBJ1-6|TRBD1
TGCAGTGCTAGGACAGGGGGAAGCGGACGTTCACCCCTCCACTTT
CSARTGGSGRSPLHF
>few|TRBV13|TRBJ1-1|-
TGTGCCAGCAGCTTGGGGGATGCTTTCTTT
CASSLGDAFF
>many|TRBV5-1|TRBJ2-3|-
TGCGCCAGCAGCGCCGGGACCGCTAGCACAGATACGCAGTATTTT
CASSAGTASTDTQYF
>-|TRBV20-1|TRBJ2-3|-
TGCAGTGCTAGCTGGGGTCGGGGCACAGATACGCAGTATTTT
CSASWGRGTDTQYF
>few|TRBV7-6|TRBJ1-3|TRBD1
TGTGCCAGCAGCCCGCAACAGGGGGCGCTGGGAAACACCATATATTTT
CASSPQQGALGNTIYF
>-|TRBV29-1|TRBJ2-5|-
TGCAGCGTGAGGGACATCCCAGAGACCCAGTACTTC
CSVRDIPETQYF
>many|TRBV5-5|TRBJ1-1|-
TGTGCCAGCAGCTTCAGGGCCAAGAACACTGAAGCTTTCTTT
CASSFRAKNTEAFF
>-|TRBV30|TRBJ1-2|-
TGTGCCTGGAGTGCGACCCAGGGAAGGAACTATGGCTACACCTTC
CAWSATQGRNYGYTF
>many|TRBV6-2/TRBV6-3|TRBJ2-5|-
TGTGCCAGCGCCGCATCGGAGGAGACCCAGTACTTC
CASAASEETQYF
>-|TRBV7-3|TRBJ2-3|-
TGTGCCAGCAGCTTATCGTTCGGAGATACGCAGTATTTT
CASSLSFGDTQYF
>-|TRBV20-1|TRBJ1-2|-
TGCAGTGCTAGAGATGGCTACACCTTC
CSARDGYTF
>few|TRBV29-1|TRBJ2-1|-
TGCAGCGTTGCTGGGGCGGGGGCCCCCTACAATGAGCAGTTCTTC
CSVAGAGAPYNEQFF
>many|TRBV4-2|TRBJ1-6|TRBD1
TGTGCCAGCAGCCAAGAAGGTGGGACAGGGAATTCACCCCTCCACTTT
CASSQEGGTGNSPLHF
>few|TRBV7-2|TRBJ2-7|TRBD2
TGTGCCAGCAGCACCGGACTAGCGGGGGTAGGCGAGCAGTACTTC
CASSTGLAGVGEQYF
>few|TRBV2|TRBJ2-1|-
TGTGCCAGCACTGGAGGGGTGGTACTCGATGAGCAGTTCTTC
CASTGGVVLDEQFF
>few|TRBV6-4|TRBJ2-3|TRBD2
TGTGCCAGCAGTGAGGGGACTAGCGGGGGCACAGATACGCAGTATTTT
CASSEGTSGGTDTQYF
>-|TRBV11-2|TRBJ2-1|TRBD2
TGTGCCAGCAGCAGGGGCGGGGGGACGAATGAGCAGTTCTTC
CASSRGGGTNEQFF
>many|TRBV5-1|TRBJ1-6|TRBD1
TGCGCCAGCTGTGACAGGGATAATTCACCCCTCCACTTT
CASCDRDNSPLHF
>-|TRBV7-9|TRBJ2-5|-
TGTGCCAGCAGCTTAGCTTTCCAAGAGACCCAGTACTTC
CASSLAFQETQYF
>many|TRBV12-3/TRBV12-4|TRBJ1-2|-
TGTGCCAGCAGTCTTTCTGTAGGGGGGATTTCTGGCTACACCTTC
CASSLSVGGISGYTF
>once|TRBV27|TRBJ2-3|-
TGTGCCAGCAGTTTATTGGCCTCCTTCACAGATACGCAGTATTTT
CASSLLASFTDTQYF
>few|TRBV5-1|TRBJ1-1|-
TGCGCCAGCAGCTCAGGAGGCGGGGGTTCGTACACTGAAGCTTTCTTT
CASSSGGGGSYTEAFF
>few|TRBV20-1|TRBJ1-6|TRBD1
TGCAGTGCACCGGGACAGGGAGAAAGTTCACCCCTCCACTTT
CSAPGQGESSPLHF
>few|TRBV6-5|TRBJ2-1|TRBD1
TGTGCCAGCAGCCTCGACAGGGGGCCATACAATGAGCAGTTCTTC
CASSLDRGPYNEQFF
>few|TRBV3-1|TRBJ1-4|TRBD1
TGTGCCAGCAGCCTTATACAGGGGAAACTGTTTTTT
CASSLIQGKLFF
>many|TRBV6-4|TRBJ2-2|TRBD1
TGTGCCAGCAGCGAAACCCCCGGACAGGGATCCGGGGAGCTGTTTTTT
CASSETPGQGSGELFF
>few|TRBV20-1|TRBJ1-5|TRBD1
TGCAGTGCCAGGACAGGTTTCAATCAGCCCCAGCATTTT
CSARTGFNQPQHF
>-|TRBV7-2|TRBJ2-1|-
TGTGCCAGCAGCCCGGGACCCCCGGTCAATGAGCAGTTCTTC
CASSPGPPVNEQFF
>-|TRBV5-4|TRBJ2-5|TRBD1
TGTGCCAGCAGCCAGGGACAGGGTAGGGGTCAAGAGACCCAGTACTTC
CASSQGQGRGQETQYF
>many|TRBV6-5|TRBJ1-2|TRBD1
TGTGCCAGCAGTTACTCGACAGGGGGTAATGGCTACACCTTC
CASSYSTGGNGYTF
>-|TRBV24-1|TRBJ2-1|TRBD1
TGTGCCACCAGTGATTACGGGACAGGGAATGAGCAGTTCTTC
CATSDYGTGNEQFF
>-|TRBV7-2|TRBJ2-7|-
TGTGCCAGCAGGCCGGCCCATAGCTCCTACGAGCAGTACTTC
CASRPAHSSYEQYF
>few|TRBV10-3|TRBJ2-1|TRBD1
TGTGCCATCAGTGAAATAAGACAGGGGGCCTACAATGAGCAGTTCTTC
CAISEIRQGAYNEQFF
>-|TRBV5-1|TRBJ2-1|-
TGCGCCAGCAGAGTGGACAATGAAAATGAGCAGTTCTTC
CASRVDNENEQFF
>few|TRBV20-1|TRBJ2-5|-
TGCAGTGCTAGTATTTGGTGGAACAGCCAAGAGACCCAGTACTTC
CSASIWWNSQETQYF
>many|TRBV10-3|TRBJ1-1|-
TGTGCCATCAATTTTCAGGGCGGCACTGAAGCTTTCTTT
CAINFQGGTEAFF
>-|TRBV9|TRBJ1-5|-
TGTGCCAGCAGCGGTCTACCTAGCAATCAGCCCCAGCATTTT
CASSGLPSNQPQHF
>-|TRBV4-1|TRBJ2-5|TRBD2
TGCGCCAGCAGCCAAGCGTCGGGACTAGCGGGGGGGCCGCAAGAGACCCAGTACTTC
CASSQASGLAGGPQETQYF
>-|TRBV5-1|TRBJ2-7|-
TGCGCCAGCAGCCGGCCGGGGGCAGAGAGCTACGAGCAGTACTTC
CASSRPGAESYEQYF
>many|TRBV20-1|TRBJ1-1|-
TGCTTACCCTACGGGAACACTGAAGCTTTCTTT
CLPYGNTEAFF
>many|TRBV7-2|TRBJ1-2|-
TGTGCCAGCAGCTCCCCAACAGGGTACAGGTGGGGCTACACCTTC
CASSSPTGYRWGYTF
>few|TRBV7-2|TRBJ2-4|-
TGTGCCAGCAGCCCCCAGGGGGGGAGAAACATTCAGTACTTC
CASSPQGGRNIQYF
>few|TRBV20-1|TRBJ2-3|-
TGCAGTGCTAGAAGGGCGGGGTTCGGAGAAGATACGCAGTATTTT
CSARRAGFGEDTQYF
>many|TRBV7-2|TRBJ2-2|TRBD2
TGTGCCAGCAGCCCCTCTAGCGGGGGGGACACCGGGGAGCTGTTTTTT
CASSPSSGGDTGELFF
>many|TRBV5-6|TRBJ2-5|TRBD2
TGTGCCAGCAGCCCTGGACTAGCGGGGATATACTTC
CASSPGLAGIYF
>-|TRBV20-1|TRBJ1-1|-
TGCAGTGCTCCCCCCAAGGGTAGGGGGACTGAAGCTTTCTTT
CSAPPKGRGTEAFF
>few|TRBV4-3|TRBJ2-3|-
TGCGCCAGCAGCCAAGGGACAGATAACACAGATACGCAGTATTTT
CASSQGTDNTDTQYF
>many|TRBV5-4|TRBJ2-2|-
TGTGCCAGCAGCGCAGGGGTGGCCACCGGGGAGCTGTTTTTT
CASSAGVATGELFF
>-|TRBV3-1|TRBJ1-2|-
TGTGCCAGCAGCCTACAGGGTGGTGGTTCTTTTGGCTACACCTTC
CASSLQGGGSFGYTF
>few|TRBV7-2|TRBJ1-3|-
TGTGCCAGCAGCTTAGTGGATCTCCTGTGGGACACCGATGTTTCAGGAAACACCATATATTTT
CASSLVDLLWDTDVSGNTIYF
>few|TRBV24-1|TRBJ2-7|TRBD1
TGTGCCACCAGTGATTACAGGGGCGAGCAGTACTTC
CATSDYRGEQYF